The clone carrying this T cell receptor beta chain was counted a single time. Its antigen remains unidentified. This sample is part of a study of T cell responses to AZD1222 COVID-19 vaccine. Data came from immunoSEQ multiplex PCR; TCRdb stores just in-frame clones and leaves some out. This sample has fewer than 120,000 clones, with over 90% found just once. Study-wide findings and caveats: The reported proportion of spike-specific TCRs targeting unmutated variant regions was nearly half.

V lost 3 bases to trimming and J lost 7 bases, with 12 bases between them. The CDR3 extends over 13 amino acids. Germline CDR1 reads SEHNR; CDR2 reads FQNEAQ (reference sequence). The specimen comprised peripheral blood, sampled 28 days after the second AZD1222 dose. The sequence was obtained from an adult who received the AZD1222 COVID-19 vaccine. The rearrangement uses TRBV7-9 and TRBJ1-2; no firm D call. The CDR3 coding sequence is TGTGCCAGCAGCTTTCGGCAGGAGTTTGGCTACACCTTC. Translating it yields CASSFRQEFGYTF. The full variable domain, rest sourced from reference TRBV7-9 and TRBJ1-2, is DTGVSQNPRHKITKRGQNVTFRCDPISEHNRLYWYRQTLGQGPEFLTYFQNEAQLEKSRLLSDRFSAERPKGSFSTLEIQRTEQGDSAMYLCASSFRQEFGYTFGSGTRLTVV.